This passage covers 7 T cell receptor beta chains from one sample sequenced in a study of identical twins (dated by TCRdb to about 2016). Libraries were prepared through 5' RACE. Sequencing was carried out with an Illumina HiSeq 2000. TCRdb itself trimmed the public reads at Q25 with fastp, ran MiXCR and retained productive beta chains. Every CDR3 protein is listed once, alongside the most common genes and DNA of its rows. Recorded for this sample are around 530,000 distinct CDR3 sequences; approximately 16% of them occurred a single time. The ten top clones hold nearly 0.45% of the sample. These same records also appear under a second study, on yellow fever vaccine responses in identical twins.

The specimen was CD4+ T cells sorted from blood. The receptors were sampled from a woman aged 18-30 years in good health.

In this sample, this clonotype turned up many times. The chain couples TRBV12-3 or TRBV12-4 to TRBJ1-1; 10 bases line up with TRBD1. V lost 4 bases, J lost 4 bases, and 3 bases stayed unmatched. CDR3 length: 14 amino acids. CDR3 sequence: CASSSGTGVTEAFF. DNA of the CDR3: TGTGCCAGCAGTTCCGGGACAGGGGTCACTGAAGCTTTCTTT.

The rearrangement links TRBV15 to TRBJ2-7; TRBD2 matches at 9 bases. CDR3 length equals 15 residues. V trimming: 5 bases; J trimming: 3 bases; junction bases outside the gene matches: 8. CDR1 LNHNV and CDR2 YYDKDF come from the germline V gene (reference sequence). This CDR3 is CATSWILAGSYEQYF. In DNA form, the CDR3 reads TGTGCCACCAGCTGGATTCTAGCGGGAAGCTACGAGCAGTACTTC.

DNA for the CDR3: TGTGCCAGCAGCCAAGGGGGGGAGAACAATCAGCCCCAGCATTTT. This codes for CASSQGGENNQPQHF. The chain recombines TRBV3-1 with TRBJ1-5, with D perhaps TRBD1 (5 bases). Per germline, CDR1 LGHDT and CDR2 YNNKEL (reference sequence). The CDR3 spans 15 residues. V dropped 1 base and J dropped 3 bases, with 10 bases sitting between them.

This clonotype came up a few times. The chain links TRBV18 to TRBJ2-7; 8 bases match TRBD1. V dropped 5 bases and J dropped 4; count of bases not matched to a gene: 7. Germline V gene data show CDR1 as KGHSH and CDR2 as LQKENI. This CDR3 is built from 14 residues. As DNA, the CDR3 is TGTGCCAGCTCAGATCGACAGGGGCGGTACGAGCAGTACTTC. Its protein is CASSDRQGRYEQYF.

The chain uses TRBV2 and TRBJ1-2; D gene unclear. V dropped 4 bases and J dropped 5 bases, with 14 bases sitting between them. This CDR3 contains 14 residues. The germline CDR1 and CDR2 sequences are SNHLY and FYNNEI. The CDR3 nucleotides read TGTGCCAGCAGTGTTGAGAGGACCAAATATGGCTACACCTTC. Protein product: CASSVERTKYGYTF. The full variable domain, its missing parts supplied by reference TRBV2 and TRBJ1-2, is EPEVTQTPSHQVTQMGQEVILRCVPISNHLYFYWYRQILGQKVEFLVSFYNNEISEKSEIFDDQFSVERPDGSNFTLKIRSTKLEDSAMYFCASSVERTKYGYTFGSGTRLTVV.

The chain employs TRBV11-3 and TRBJ1-1, with D hard to call. Per germline, CDR1 SGHNT and CDR2 YENEEA. V was clipped by 5 bases and J by 4 bases, with 11 bases between them. The CDR3 loop spans 13 amino acids. The CDR3 reads CASSPTATTEAFF. CDR3 nucleotide sequence: TGTGCCAGCAGCCCCACAGCCACCACTGAAGCTTTCTTT.

This chain connects TRBV7-2 to TRBJ1-2; possible D gene TRBD1, 6 bases. Trimming left V 4 bases short and J 3 bases short, with 15 bases between. Per germline, CDR1 SGHTA and CDR2 FQGNSA. The CDR3 totals 15 residues. CDR3 sequence: CASSYRTGPDYGYTF. The CDR3 nucleotides are TGTGCCAGCAGCTATCGAACAGGGCCCGACTATGGCTACACCTTC. Based on the CDR3 plus reference TRBV7-2 and TRBJ1-2, the full variable domain is GAGVSQSPSNKVTEKGKDVELRCDPISGHTALYWYRQSLGQGLEFLIYFQGNSAPDKSGLPSDRFSAERTGGSVSTLTIQRTQQEDSAVYLCASSYRTGPDYGYTFGSGTRLTVV.